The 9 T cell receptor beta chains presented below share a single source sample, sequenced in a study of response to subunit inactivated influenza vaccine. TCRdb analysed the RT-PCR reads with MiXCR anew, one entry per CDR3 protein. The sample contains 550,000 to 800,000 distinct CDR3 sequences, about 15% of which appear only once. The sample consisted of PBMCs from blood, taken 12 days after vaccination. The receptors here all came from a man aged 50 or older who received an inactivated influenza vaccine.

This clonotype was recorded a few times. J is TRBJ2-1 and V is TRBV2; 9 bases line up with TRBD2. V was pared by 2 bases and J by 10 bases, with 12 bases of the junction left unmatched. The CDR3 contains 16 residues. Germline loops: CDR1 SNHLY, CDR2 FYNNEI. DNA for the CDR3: TGTGCCAGCAGTGAACTAGCGGGATCCGGTACAATAGAGCAGTTCTTC. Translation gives CASSELAGSGTIEQFF. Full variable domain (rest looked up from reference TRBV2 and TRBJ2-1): EPEVTQTPSHQVTQMGQEVILRCVPISNHLYFYWYRQILGQKVEFLVSFYNNEISEKSEIFDDQFSVERPDGSNFTLKIRSTKLEDSAMYFCASSELAGSGTIEQFFGPGTRLTVL.

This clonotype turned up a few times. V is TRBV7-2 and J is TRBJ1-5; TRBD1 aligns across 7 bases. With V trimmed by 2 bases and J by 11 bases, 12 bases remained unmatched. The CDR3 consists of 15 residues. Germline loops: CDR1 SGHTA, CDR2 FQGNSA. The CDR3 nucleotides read TGTGCCAGCAGCTTAACGAGGGGGCAGTTGAGTTCCCAGCATTTT. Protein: CASSLTRGQLSSQHF.

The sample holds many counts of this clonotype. The CDR3, as DNA: TGCGCCAGCAGCCAAAGTAGGGTCACTGAAGCTTTCTTT. It is translated as CASSQSRVTEAFF. V and J are TRBV4-3 and TRBJ1-1; D unclear. V lost 2 bases to trimming and J lost 4 bases, with 8 bases between them. Germline values: CDR1 LGHNA, CDR2 YSLEER. This CDR3 is 13 amino acids long.

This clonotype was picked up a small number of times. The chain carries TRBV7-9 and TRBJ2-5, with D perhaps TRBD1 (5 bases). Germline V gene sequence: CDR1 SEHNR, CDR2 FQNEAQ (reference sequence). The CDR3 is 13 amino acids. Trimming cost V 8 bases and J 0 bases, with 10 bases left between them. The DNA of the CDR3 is TGTGCCAGCTCGGACACAAACCAAGAGACCCAGTACTTC. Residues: CASSDTNQETQYF. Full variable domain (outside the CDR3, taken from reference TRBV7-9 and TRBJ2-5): DTGVSQNPRHKITKRGQNVTFRCDPISEHNRLYWYRQTLGQGPEFLTYFQNEAQLEKSRLLSDRFSAERPKGSFSTLEIQRTEQGDSAMYLCASSDTNQETQYFGPGTRLLVL.

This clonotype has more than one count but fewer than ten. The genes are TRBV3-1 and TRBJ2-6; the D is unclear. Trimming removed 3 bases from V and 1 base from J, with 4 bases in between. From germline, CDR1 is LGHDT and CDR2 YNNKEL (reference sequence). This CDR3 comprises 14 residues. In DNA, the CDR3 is TGTGCCAGCAGCCATCTATCTGGGGCCAACGTCCTGACTTTC. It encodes CASSHLSGANVLTF.

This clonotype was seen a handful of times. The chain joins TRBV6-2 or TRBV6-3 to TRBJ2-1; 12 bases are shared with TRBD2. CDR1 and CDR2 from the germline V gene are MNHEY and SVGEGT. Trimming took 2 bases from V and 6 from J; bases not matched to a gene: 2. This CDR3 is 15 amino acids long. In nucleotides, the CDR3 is TGTGCCAGCAGTTACAGGACTAGCGGGACCAATGAGCAGTTCTTC. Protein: CASSYRTSGTNEQFF.

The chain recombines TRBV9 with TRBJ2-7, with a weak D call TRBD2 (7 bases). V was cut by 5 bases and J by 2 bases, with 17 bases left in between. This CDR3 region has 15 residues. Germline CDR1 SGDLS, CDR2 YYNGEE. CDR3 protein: CASSSGGLRPYEQYF. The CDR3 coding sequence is TGTGCCAGCAGTTCCGGGGGGCTACGCCCCTACGAGCAGTACTTC.

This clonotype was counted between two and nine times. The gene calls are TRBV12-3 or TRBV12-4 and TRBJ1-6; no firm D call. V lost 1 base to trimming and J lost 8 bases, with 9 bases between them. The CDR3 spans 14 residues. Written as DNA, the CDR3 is TGTGCCAGCAGTTTAGGAACACGGGATTCACCCCTCCACTTT. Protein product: CASSLGTRDSPLHF.

This chain's CDR3 is CSAPHPAGSWDEQFF. The CDR3 region has the DNA TGCAGTGCTCCCCATCCAGCGGGGTCCTGGGATGAGCAGTTCTTC. The chain couples TRBV20-1 to TRBJ2-1; 7 positions match TRBD2. Germline V gives CDR1 DFQATT, CDR2 SNEGSKA (reference sequence). The CDR3 totals 15 residues. V shed 5 bases, J shed 8 bases, and the junction held 15 bases outside the gene matches.